These T cell receptor beta chains were read from a single sample in a study of control samples from healthy donors and cancer patients. Assay used: immunoSEQ multiplex PCR; TCRdb lists only in-frame clones, some missing. The sample holds 89,000 or so clones, over 75% seen once. Sequenced material: blood. The receptors originated from a man aged 50 to 60 in good health. Each CDR3 is given with its conserved first and last residue. The order of the fields is clone size, V gene, J gene, D gene, CDR3 DNA, CDR3 protein. D genes are given only for firm matches. Size tells how often a clone was seen (once, few, many) or the class of an expanded clone, and some rows leave it out.

clone size: -
V gene: TRBV18
J gene: TRBJ2-7
D gene: -
CDR3 DNA: TGTGCCAGCTCACCAGGGCGGGGCGAGCAGTACTTC
CDR3 protein: CASSPGRGEQYF

clone size: -
V gene: TRBV19
J gene: TRBJ1-1
D gene: -
CDR3 DNA: TGTGCCAGTAGTATTCAGGGGATGAACACTGAAGCTTTCTTT
CDR3 protein: CASSIQGMNTEAFF

clone size: -
V gene: TRBV7-2
J gene: TRBJ2-2
D gene: -
CDR3 DNA: TGTGCCAGCAGCTTAGTAGTCTGGGACACCGGGGAGCTGTTTTTT
CDR3 protein: CASSLVVWDTGELFF

clone size: -
V gene: TRBV7-8
J gene: TRBJ2-3
D gene: TRBD2
CDR3 DNA: TGTGCCAGCAGCCCCAGCGGGGCCGGCTTTGATACGCAGTATTTT
CDR3 protein: CASSPSGAGFDTQYF

clone size: -
V gene: TRBV5-1
J gene: TRBJ1-1
D gene: TRBD1
CDR3 DNA: TGCGCCAGCAGCGGCGGGACAGCGAACACTGAAGCTTTCTTT
CDR3 protein: CASSGGTANTEAFF

clone size: once
V gene: TRBV6-2/TRBV6-3
J gene: TRBJ2-1
D gene: -
CDR3 DNA: TGTGCCAGCAGTTACTCCTCCGGGGACACCAATGAGCAGTTCTTC
CDR3 protein: CASSYSSGDTNEQFF

clone size: -
V gene: TRBV7-2
J gene: TRBJ2-3
D gene: TRBD2
CDR3 DNA: TGTGCCAGCAGCTTACGACTAGCGGGGGGTAGCACAGATACGCAGTATTTT
CDR3 protein: CASSLRLAGGSTDTQYF

clone size: -
V gene: TRBV9
J gene: TRBJ2-1
D gene: TRBD2
CDR3 DNA: TGTGCCAGCAGCCCTAGCGGGAACTACAATGAGCAGTTCTTC
CDR3 protein: CASSPSGNYNEQFF

clone size: -
V gene: TRBV30
J gene: TRBJ2-4
D gene: -
CDR3 DNA: TGTGCCTGGAGCCCGATCCTAGCCAAAAACATTCAGTACTTC
CDR3 protein: CAWSPILAKNIQYF

clone size: -
V gene: TRBV7-2
J gene: TRBJ1-2
D gene: -
CDR3 DNA: TGTGCCAGCAGCTTAGCGGTCACTCCTAACTATGGCTACACCTTC
CDR3 protein: CASSLAVTPNYGYTF

clone size: -
V gene: TRBV5-6
J gene: TRBJ2-3
D gene: TRBD2
CDR3 DNA: TGTGCCAGCAGCTTGGGACTAGCGGGGGGGGGCACAGATACGCAGTATTTT
CDR3 protein: CASSLGLAGGGTDTQYF

clone size: -
V gene: TRBV7-8
J gene: TRBJ2-7
D gene: -
CDR3 DNA: TGTGCCAGCAGCTTAGCTCGACGAGAGCAGTACTTC
CDR3 protein: CASSLARREQYF

clone size: -
V gene: TRBV25-1
J gene: TRBJ1-4
D gene: TRBD1
CDR3 DNA: TGTGCCAGCAGTGAATGGCAGGGGGCCGCGGAAAAACTGTTTTTT
CDR3 protein: CASSEWQGAAEKLFF

clone size: -
V gene: TRBV5-1
J gene: TRBJ1-4
D gene: -
CDR3 DNA: TGCGCCAGCAGCATGAGACCCCAGGAAGCTAATGAAAAACTGTTTTTT
CDR3 protein: CASSMRPQEANEKLFF

clone size: -
V gene: TRBV19
J gene: TRBJ1-1
D gene: -
CDR3 DNA: TGTGCCAGTAGTACCCGTCCCGGGGGTACTGAAGCTTTCTTT
CDR3 protein: CASSTRPGGTEAFF

clone size: -
V gene: TRBV9
J gene: TRBJ2-1
D gene: -
CDR3 DNA: TGTGCCAGCAGCGTAACCACCTACAATGAGCAGTTCTTC
CDR3 protein: CASSVTTYNEQFF

clone size: -
V gene: TRBV2
J gene: TRBJ2-5
D gene: TRBD1
CDR3 DNA: TGTGCCAGCAGGGACAGGAAAGAGACCCAGTACTTC
CDR3 protein: CASRDRKETQYF

clone size: once
V gene: TRBV11-3
J gene: TRBJ1-1
D gene: TRBD1
CDR3 DNA: TGTGCCAGCAGCCGGGACAGGCTAGGCGAACGGGAGACTGAAGCTTTCTTT
CDR3 protein: CASSRDRLGERETEAFF

clone size: -
V gene: TRBV7-9
J gene: TRBJ1-4
D gene: TRBD1
CDR3 DNA: TGTGCCAGCAGTACAAGGGAGGACAGGGCGAATGAAAAACTGTTTTTT
CDR3 protein: CASSTREDRANEKLFF

clone size: once
V gene: TRBV18
J gene: TRBJ2-5
D gene: -
CDR3 DNA: TGTGCCAGCTCACGGGAGTTCGGGGACCAAGAGACCCAGTACTTC
CDR3 protein: CASSREFGDQETQYF

clone size: -
V gene: TRBV18
J gene: TRBJ1-5
D gene: -
CDR3 DNA: TGTGCCAGCTCTCTCACAGGGATGGATCAGCCCCAGCATTTT
CDR3 protein: CASSLTGMDQPQHF

clone size: -
V gene: TRBV27
J gene: TRBJ2-1
D gene: -
CDR3 DNA: TGTGCCAGCAGTTTATTCCCGAGCCCCAATGAGCAGTTCTTC
CDR3 protein: CASSLFPSPNEQFF